The next 30 T cell receptor beta chains were all read from a single sample in a study of cytomegalovirus exposure and HLA in healthy donors. The PCR ran on 60 Vbeta and 13 Jbeta primers. Repertoires were generated with immunoSEQ multiplex PCR, while TCRdb's copy carries only in-frame clones and drops some. The sample includes 150,000 to 200,000 clones, around 77% of them seen just once. The sequencing sample was made of PBMCs. These receptor sequences come from a man between 60 and 75 years old in good health and CMV-seronegative.

This chain connects TRBV5-1 to TRBJ2-7, with D maybe TRBD2 (6 bases). Germline CDR1 and CDR2: SGHRS and YFSETQ. The V end lost 4 bases, the J end lost 2 bases, and 13 bases lay between the germline ends. This CDR3 comprises 14 residues. The CDR3 is CASSPLGGPYEQYF. DNA for the CDR3: TGCGCCAGCAGCCCCTTGGGGGGACCCTACGAGCAGTACTTC. Variable domain in full (rest from reference TRBV5-1 and TRBJ2-7): KAGVTQTPRYLIKTRGQQVTLSCSPISGHRSVSWYQQTPGQGLQFLFEYFSETQRNKGNFPGRFSGRQFSNSRSEMNVSTLELGDSALYLCASSPLGGPYEQYFGPGTRLTVT.

The chain links TRBV5-1 to TRBJ2-3; a weak D match, TRBD2 (6 bases). V gave up 2 bases and J gave up 0 bases, with 13 bases separating them. In germline, CDR1 is SGHRS, CDR2 YFSETQ. The CDR3 sequence is 16 residues long. The chain's CDR3 is CASSFGRDPSTDTQYF. The DNA for the CDR3 is TGCGCCAGCAGCTTTGGGCGGGACCCCAGCACAGATACGCAGTATTTT.

This clone was picked up one time. The V call is TRBV27, the J call TRBJ2-5, with 8 bases aligning to TRBD2. The germline CDR1 and CDR2 sequences are MNHEY and SMNVEV (reference sequence). This CDR3 is 16 amino acids long. V shed 8 bases and J 2 bases; nucleotides not matched to a gene: 13. The CDR3 region has the DNA TGTGCCAGCCGATCATCAGGCGGGGGGCCACAAGAGACCCAGTACTTC. It codes for CASRSSGGGPQETQYF.

This clone was recorded only once. Its ends do not fully match the called genes, so a read error is possible. The rearrangement links TRBV14 to TRBJ1-3, with a weak D call TRBD1 (5 bases). Germline assignment: CDR1 SGHDN and CDR2 FVKESK. The CDR3 totals 17 residues. The CDR3 DNA reads TGTGCCAGCAGTCAAGAATCGGGACTCCAGGCAGGAGCCACCATATATTTT. Translated: CASSQESGLQAGATIYF.

This chain joins TRBV5-6 and TRBJ2-5; 13 bases fit TRBD2. Trimming took 4 bases from V and 0 from J; bases not matched to a gene: 6. Germline CDR1 reads SGHDT; CDR2 reads YYEEEE. The CDR3 loop spans 17 amino acids. For the CDR3, the DNA is TGTGCCAGCAGCCTTGGACTAGCGGGGGAACACCAAGAGACCCAGTACTTC. The encoded protein is CASSLGLAGEHQETQYF.

This clone appeared once. The V call is TRBV7-2, the J call TRBJ2-7; D is unresolved. The germline CDR1 and CDR2 sequences are SGHTA and FQGNSA. The CDR3 length is 12 residues. Deletions cut 8 bases from V and 7 bases from J, with 15 bases between. CDR3 residues: CASRSDIGEQYF. DNA of the CDR3: TGTGCCAGCCGCTCCGACATTGGGGAGCAGTACTTC.

The CDR3 nucleotides read TGTGCCAGCAGCTTAGATCTGGCAGGGTATGGCTACACCTTC. This gives the protein CASSLDLAGYGYTF. The chain combines TRBV11-2 with TRBJ1-2; D is perhaps TRBD1 (5 bases). The CDR3 has 14 amino acids. V was pared by 0 bases and J by 5 bases, with 10 bases between. Germline V gene sequence: CDR1 SGHAT, CDR2 FQNNGV.

The CDR3 reads CASSTTGSSYEQYF. CDR3 bases: TGTGCCAGCAGTACCACAGGAAGCTCCTACGAGCAGTACTTC. The chain combines TRBV6-5 with TRBJ2-7; tentative D call: TRBD1 (5 bases). Germline assignment: CDR1 MNHEY and CDR2 SVGAGI. V was cut by 5 bases and J by 0 bases, with 11 bases left in between. This CDR3 is built from 14 residues.

This chain uses TRBV4-2 with TRBJ2-3, with 7 positions matching TRBD1. Germline V CDR1 and CDR2: LGHNA, YNFKEQ. The CDR3 runs to 16 residues. V gave up 4 bases and J gave up 0 bases; unmatched junction bases: 7. DNA of the CDR3: TGTGCCAGCAGCCTCACCGGGACAGAAAGCACAGATACGCAGTATTTT. Protein sequence: CASSLTGTESTDTQYF.

CDR3 amino acids: CASSDDSYGELFF. The CDR3 DNA reads TGTGCCAGCAGTGACGACAGTTACGGGGAGCTGTTTTTT. The J gene is TRBJ2-2, the V gene TRBV2; tentatively, D is TRBD1 (5 bases). Trimming shortened V by 3 bases and J by 7 bases, and 9 bases separated the two germline ends. From germline, CDR1 is SNHLY and CDR2 FYNNEI. The length of the CDR3 is 13 residues.

The rearrangement joins TRBV27 to TRBJ1-2, with 7 positions matching TRBD1. V trimming: 5 bases; J trimming: 1 base; junction bases outside the gene matches: 4. CDR1 is MNHEY, CDR2 SMNVEV, per germline (reference sequence). This CDR3 is built from 14 residues. The CDR3 DNA sequence: TGTGCCAGCAGTCAGCAGGGGGGTAACTATGGCTACACCTTC. Translating gives CASSQQGGNYGYTF.

The chain combines TRBV7-2 with TRBJ2-3, with TRBD2 matching over 10 bases. Germline V gene lookup returns CDR1 SGHTA and CDR2 FQGNSA. Trimming took 1 base from V and 1 from J; bases not matched to a gene: 2. The CDR3 has 16 residues. The CDR3 sequence: CASSLEAGGGTDTQYF. The CDR3 nucleotides read TGTGCCAGCAGCTTAGAAGCGGGAGGGGGCACAGATACGCAGTATTTT.

The rearrangement joins TRBV28 to TRBJ2-7; TRBD2 aligns across 10 bases. CDR1 is MDHEN and CDR2 is SYDVKM in the germline V gene. This CDR3 spans 15 amino acids. Unmatched junction bases numbered 6, after V lost 7 bases and J lost 0 bases. The CDR3 DNA is TGTGCCAGCAAGCCGGGACTAGCGCACTCCTACGAGCAGTACTTC. Translated: CASKPGLAHSYEQYF.

Written as DNA, the CDR3 is TGTGCCAGCAGTAGAGCCGGGACAGGGAGCTACACCTTC. This sequence encodes CASSRAGTGSYTF. The chain carries TRBV28 and TRBJ1-2; 9 bases are shared with TRBD1. V dropped 5 bases and J dropped 9; count of bases not matched to a gene: 7. Germline V gene lookup returns CDR1 MDHEN and CDR2 SYDVKM. The CDR3 length is 13 residues.

This chain connects TRBV4-2 to TRBJ2-7; D not certain. The germline V gene encodes CDR1 LGHNA and CDR2 YNFKEQ. Between the trimmed V and J ends, which lost 1 base and 3 bases, there was a span of 10 bases. This CDR3 has 14 amino acids. The CDR3 DNA reads as TGTGCCAGCAGCCAAGTGTCCAACGGCTACGAGCAGTACTTC. It translates to CASSQVSNGYEQYF.

This clone was observed a few times. This chain joins TRBV28 and TRBJ1-1, with unresolved D. Germline V gene lookup returns CDR1 MDHEN and CDR2 SYDVKM. V lost 1 base to trimming and J lost 11 bases, with 14 bases between them. This CDR3 region has 13 residues. As DNA, the CDR3 is TGTGCCAGCAGTTTATTAGAGGGCCTCAGGGCTTTCTTT. It codes for CASSLLEGLRAFF.

This clone was counted only a few times. The V gene is TRBV7-6, the J gene TRBJ2-2, with 8 bases that match TRBD2. This CDR3 spans 16 amino acids. Germline CDR1 is SGHVS and CDR2 is FNYEAQ. The V segment lost 4 bases and the J segment 4 bases; nucleotides outside the gene matches: 8. For the CDR3, the DNA is TGTGCCAGCAGCTCCAAGCGGGGGCAAATCACCGGGGAGCTGTTTTTT. This translates into CASSSKRGQITGELFF.

J is TRBJ2-3 and V is TRBV10-3, with a weak D call TRBD1 (6 bases). CDR1 and CDR2 from the germline V gene are ENHRY and SYGVKD. This CDR3 contains 15 residues. V was pared by 4 bases and J by 0 bases, with 11 bases between. This CDR3 is CAISGTESSTDTQYF. The DNA of the CDR3 is TGTGCCATCAGTGGGACAGAATCTAGCACAGATACGCAGTATTTT.

The chain joins TRBV9 to TRBJ1-6; D gene unclear. The CDR3 covers 14 residues. Germline lookup yields CDR1 SGDLS and CDR2 YYNGEE. The V and J ends lost 0 bases and 5 bases respectively, with 6 bases between them. CDR3 coding DNA: TGTGCCAGCAGCGTAGATGTCAATAATTCACCCCTCCACTTT. Encoded protein: CASSVDVNNSPLHF.

As regards this clone: Other DNA sequences in the same sample also yield this CDR3. This chain links TRBV15 with TRBJ1-4, with D perhaps TRBD1 (5 bases). Germline CDR1 LNHNV, CDR2 YYDKDF (reference sequence). The CDR3 has 14 residues. V was shortened by 0 bases and J by 4 bases, with 6 bases between the two germline ends. The CDR3 bases are TGTGCCACCAGCAGAGATAGGGGTAATGAAAAACTGTTTTTT. Protein: CATSRDRGNEKLFF.

V usage is TRBV9 and J usage is TRBJ2-7, with a weak D call TRBD2 (7 bases). V lost 2 bases and J lost 7, with 19 bases in between. CDR3 length: 15 amino acids. The germline CDR1 and CDR2 sequences are SGDLS and YYNGEE. The CDR3 protein is CASSVGGEGVREQYF. CDR3 coding DNA: TGTGCCAGCAGCGTGGGTGGGGAGGGGGTGAGGGAGCAGTACTTC.

CDR3 sequence (DNA): TGTGCCAGCTCACCAAGCTTATCTAGCACAGATACGCAGTATTTT. Protein product: CASSPSLSSTDTQYF. The rearrangement links TRBV18 to TRBJ2-3, with D hard to call. Deletions cut 2 bases from V and 0 bases from J, with 9 bases between. CDR3 size: 15 residues. Germline V gene sequence: CDR1 KGHSH, CDR2 LQKENI.

This rearrangement joins TRBV7-9 to TRBJ2-3, with no clear D. The CDR3 spans 13 residues. Trimming took off 0 bases at V and 2 bases at J, with 3 bases between the two ends. CDR1 is SEHNR, CDR2 FQNEAQ, per germline (reference sequence). In DNA, the CDR3 is TGTGCCAGCAGCTTAGCCTCCACAGATACGCAGTATTTT. This codes for CASSLASTDTQYF.

This chain uses TRBV7-2 with TRBJ2-3, with 14 bases identical to TRBD2. The germline gives CDR1 SGHTA, CDR2 FQGNSA. Germline trimming cut 1 base from V and 5 bases from J; bases unmatched to any gene: 5. CDR3 length: 17 amino acids. CDR3 nucleotides: TGTGCCAGCAGCTTAGGACTAGCGGGAGGGCGGGTAGATACGCAGTATTTT. This translates into CASSLGLAGGRVDTQYF.

This clone showed up just once. This sequence joins TRBV6-6 and TRBJ1-2; possibly TRBD1 for D (5 bases). The CDR3 extends over 14 amino acids. The ends were cut back, 6 bases at V and 4 bases at J, with 15 bases in the middle. Germline-derived CDR1 and CDR2 are MNHNY and SVGAGI (reference sequence). The CDR3 DNA sequence: TGTGCCAGCAGCCTAGAACAGGAGATCTATGGCTACACCTTC. It codes for CASSLEQEIYGYTF.

This chain joins TRBV5-1 and TRBJ2-6, with 8 bases fitting TRBD1. This CDR3 has 19 residues. The J segment lost 1 base and the V segment lost 3 bases, leaving 12 bases of the junction unmatched. CDR1 and CDR2 from the germline V gene are SGHRS and YFSETQ. The CDR3 DNA reads as TGCGCCAGCAGCTCCAGAGGAACAGGGGGAGGATCTGGGGCCAACGTCCTGACTTTC. It is translated as CASSSRGTGGGSGANVLTF.

The chain joins TRBV18 to TRBJ2-7; D perhaps matches TRBD1 (6 bases). From germline, CDR1 is KGHSH and CDR2 LQKENI. V lost 3 bases to trimming and J lost 2 bases, with 11 bases between them. The CDR3 loop spans 14 amino acids. Here the CDR3 DNA reads TGTGCCAGCTCACCCCGGGACATCACCTACGAGCAGTACTTC. Protein product: CASSPRDITYEQYF.

This rearrangement joins TRBV27 to TRBJ2-1, with 8 bases lining up with TRBD2. Germline values: CDR1 MNHEY, CDR2 SMNVEV (reference sequence). With V trimmed by 3 bases and J by 6 bases, 7 bases remained unmatched. This CDR3 spans 15 amino acids. In DNA, the CDR3 is TGTGCCAGCAGTTTTGTGGGACTAGGAGGCAATGAGCAGTTCTTC. Its translation: CASSFVGLGGNEQFF.

The V and J genes are TRBV19 and TRBJ2-3; unclear D gene. Germline loops: CDR1 LNHDA, CDR2 SQIVND (reference sequence). This CDR3 contains 15 residues. V gave up 8 bases and J gave up 0 bases, with 15 bases separating them. The CDR3 bases are TGTGCCAGTTTGGTCCGTGGCGGAAGCACAGATACGCAGTATTTT. The encoded protein is CASLVRGGSTDTQYF. Complete variable domain (other parts from reference TRBV19 and TRBJ2-3): DGGITQSPKYLFRKEGQNVTLSCEQNLNHDAMYWYRQDPGQGLRLIYYSQIVNDFQKGDIAEGYSVSREKKESFPLTVTSAQKNPTAFYLCASLVRGGSTDTQYFGPGTRLTVL.

The chain employs TRBV29-1 and TRBJ2-3; D gene uncertain. The V end was cut by 4 bases, the J end by 11 bases, with 22 bases between. Germline loops: CDR1 SQVTM, CDR2 ANQGSEA. The CDR3 spans 14 residues. This chain's CDR3 is CSVVVLVTSGGQYF. CDR3 sequence (DNA): TGCAGCGTTGTTGTTCTTGTAACCAGTGGCGGGCAGTATTTT.